Following are 8 T cell receptor beta chains from one sample sequenced in a study of shared clonotypes between healthy human individuals. Measured with immunoSEQ multiplex PCR; TCRdb has only the in-frame clones, and not every one. Of 550,000 to 800,000 clones in the sample, approximately 79% were seen once. The sample consisted of memory CD4+ T cells sorted from blood. Regarding subset: CD45RA-negative fraction. Every receptor here comes from a woman in her 30s in good health.

The V and J genes are TRBV5-1 and TRBJ2-5, with 7 bases fitting TRBD1. J lost 2 bases, V lost 4 bases, and 5 bases had no gene match. Germline V gene sequence: CDR1 SGHRS, CDR2 YFSETQ. The CDR3 sequence is 14 residues long. The CDR3 DNA sequence: TGCGCCAGCAGCCCCGGACAGGAACAAGAGACCCAGTACTTC. Translated: CASSPGQEQETQYF. Filled out from reference TRBV5-1 and TRBJ2-5, the complete variable domain reads KAGVTQTPRYLIKTRGQQVTLSCSPISGHRSVSWYQQTPGQGLQFLFEYFSETQRNKGNFPGRFSGRQFSNSRSEMNVSTLELGDSALYLCASSPGQEQETQYFGPGTRLLVL.

The V and J genes are TRBV5-6 and TRBJ2-5; perhaps TRBD1 as D (6 bases). CDR3 size: 14 residues. The V gene lost 4 bases and the J gene lost 1 base, with 11 bases spanning the gap. Germline CDR1 is SGHDT and CDR2 is YYEEEE. The DNA of the CDR3 is TGTGCCAGCAGCCGGGGACAAGCCCAAGAGACCCAGTACTTC. It yields the protein CASSRGQAQETQYF.

This clone was recorded only once. The chain carries TRBV11-2 and TRBJ2-7, with TRBD1 matching over 9 bases. Germline-derived CDR1 and CDR2 are SGHAT and FQNNGV. The CDR3 spans 15 residues. After removal of 5 bases from V and 6 bases from J, the junction contained 11 bases not matched to a gene. CDR3 loop: CASSARGQGLPEQYF. CDR3 DNA sequence: TGTGCCAGCAGCGCGCGGGGACAGGGCCTACCCGAGCAGTACTTC.

The chain joins TRBV25-1 to TRBJ2-5; 7 nucleotides match TRBD2. V trimming: 4 bases; J trimming: 5 bases; junction bases outside the gene matches: 10. The CDR3 length is 15 residues. Germline assignment: CDR1 MGHDK and CDR2 SYGVNS. DNA for the CDR3: TGTGCCAGCAGTGGGACTCTTTGGGGAGGGGAGACCCAGTACTTC. Its translation: CASSGTLWGGETQYF. The full variable domain, rest sourced from reference TRBV25-1 and TRBJ2-5, is EADIYQTPRYLVIGTGKKITLECSQTMGHDKMYWYQQDPGMELHLIHYSYGVNSTEKGDLSSESTVSRIRTEHFPLTLESARPSHTSQYLCASSGTLWGGETQYFGPGTRLLVL.

The rearrangement joins TRBV7-9 to TRBJ2-6; D gene uncertain. Per the germline V gene, CDR1 is SEHNR and CDR2 is FQNEAQ (reference sequence). The CDR3 runs to 14 residues. Trimming cost V 8 bases and J 0 bases, with 8 bases left between them. The CDR3 DNA reads TGTGCCAGCGGTTCCGCCTCTGGGGCCAACGTCCTGACTTTC. Translated: CASGSASGANVLTF.

This clone has more than one count but fewer than ten. The rearrangement joins TRBV29-1 to TRBJ1-4; TRBD1 matches 10 bases. There are 14 residues in the CDR3. V lost 4 bases, J lost 7 bases, and 6 bases stayed unmatched. From germline, CDR1 is SQVTM and CDR2 ANQGSEA. This CDR3 reads CSVVGQGTGEKLFF. In DNA, the CDR3 is TGCAGCGTTGTGGGACAGGGGACGGGTGAAAAACTGTTTTTT.

There are a few counts of this clone. The chain uses TRBV11-3 and TRBJ2-7; unclear D gene. This CDR3 spans 12 amino acids. Trimming cost V 5 bases and J 6 bases, with 11 bases left between them. Germline-derived CDR1 and CDR2 are SGHNT and YENEEA. The CDR3 nucleotides read TGTGCCAGCAGCGTCACCGACGGCGAGCAGTACTTC. Residues: CASSVTDGEQYF.

The CDR3 DNA follows: TGTGCCAGCAGCGAGGACACCCAGACCTTTCTACGGGAGCAGTACTTC. Its protein product is CASSEDTQTFLREQYF. The V call is TRBV11-2, the J call TRBJ2-7; TRBD1 might be the D (5 bases). V shed 5 bases and J shed 7 bases, with 24 bases lying between them. CDR3 length: 16 residues. CDR1 is SGHAT, CDR2 FQNNGV, per germline. Combining the CDR3 with reference TRBV11-2 and TRBJ2-7 gives the whole variable domain EAGVAQSPRYKIIEKRQSVAFWCNPISGHATLYWYQQILGQGPKLLIQFQNNGVVDDSQLPKDRFSAERLKGVDSTLKIQPAKLEDSAVYLCASSEDTQTFLREQYFGPGTRLTVT.